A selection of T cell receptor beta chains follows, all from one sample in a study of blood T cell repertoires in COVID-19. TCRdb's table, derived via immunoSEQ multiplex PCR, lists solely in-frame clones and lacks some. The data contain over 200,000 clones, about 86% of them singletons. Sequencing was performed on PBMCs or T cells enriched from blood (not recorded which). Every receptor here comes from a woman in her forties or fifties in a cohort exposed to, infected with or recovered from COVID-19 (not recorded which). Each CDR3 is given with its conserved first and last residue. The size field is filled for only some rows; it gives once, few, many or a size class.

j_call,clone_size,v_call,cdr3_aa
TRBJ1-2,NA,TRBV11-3,CASVLRGPTYGYTF
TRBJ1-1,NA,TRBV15,CATSTDRNTEAFF
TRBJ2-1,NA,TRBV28,CASSLNREQFF
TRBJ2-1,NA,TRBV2,CASSGGGGTYNEQFF
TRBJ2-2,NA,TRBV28,CASSPLAGGPDGELFF
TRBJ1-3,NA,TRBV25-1,CASKQGNSGNTIYF
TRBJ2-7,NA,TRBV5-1,CASSLGLAGTYEQYF
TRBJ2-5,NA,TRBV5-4,CASSTGTAQETQYF
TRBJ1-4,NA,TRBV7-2,CASSPAGGGLSNEKLFF
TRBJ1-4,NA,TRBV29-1,CSGGGAGEKLFF
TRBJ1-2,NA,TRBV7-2,CASSLVQGEYGYTF
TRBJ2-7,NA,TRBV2,CASSDYRRLTYEQYF
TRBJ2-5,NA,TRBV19,CASTRLAGGQETQYF
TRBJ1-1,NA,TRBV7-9,CASSRGGALNTEAFF
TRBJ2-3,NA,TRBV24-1,CATSDSGIETDTQYF
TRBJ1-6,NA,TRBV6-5,CASSYSNPGNSPLHF
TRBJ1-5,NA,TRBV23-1,CASSQLGQGAGRSQPQHF
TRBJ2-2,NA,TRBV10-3,CAISEFSSGGTGELFF
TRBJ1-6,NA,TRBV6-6,CASSHAPGQGSRSPLHF
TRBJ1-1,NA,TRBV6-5,CASSPNGGAREAFF
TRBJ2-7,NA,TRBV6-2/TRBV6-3,CASSLPSTEEQYF
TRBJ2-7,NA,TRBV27,CASRHSSYEQYF
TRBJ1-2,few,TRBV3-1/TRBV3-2,CASSRRQGARGYTF
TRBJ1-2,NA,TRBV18,CASSPEQGRLYGYTF
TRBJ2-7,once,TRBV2,CASNRGSYEQYF
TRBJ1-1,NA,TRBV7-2,CASSLGGLMNTEAFF
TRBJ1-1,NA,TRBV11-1,CASSPNTEAFF
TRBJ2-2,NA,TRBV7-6,CASSWGRGDTGELFF
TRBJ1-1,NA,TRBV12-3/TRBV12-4,CASSTKLPEAFF
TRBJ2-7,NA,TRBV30,CAWSTGQNYEQYF
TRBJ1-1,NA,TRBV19,CASSGVTMNTEAFF
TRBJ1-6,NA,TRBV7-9,CASSTGLDSPLHF
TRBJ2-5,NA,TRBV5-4,CASTLRQPGAETQYF
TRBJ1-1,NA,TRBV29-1,CSVEIIGQMTEAFF
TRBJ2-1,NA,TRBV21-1,CASSKRATDEQFF
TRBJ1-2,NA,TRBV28,CASSLTENYGYTF
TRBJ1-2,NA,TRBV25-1,CASSESPGRDYTF
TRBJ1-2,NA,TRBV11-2,CASSLSVSGYGYTF
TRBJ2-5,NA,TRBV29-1,CSVARPAGVGETQYF
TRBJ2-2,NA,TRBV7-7,CASSLNREGGELFF
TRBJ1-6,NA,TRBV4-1,CASSPTGTENSPLHF
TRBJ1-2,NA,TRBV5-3,CARSPGGAYGYTF
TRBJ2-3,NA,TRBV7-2,CASSLRAAPGTQYF
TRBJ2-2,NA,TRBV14,CASRVANTGELFF
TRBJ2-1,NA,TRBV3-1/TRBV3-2,CASSLAGSYEQFF
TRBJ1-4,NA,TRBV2,CASSGRTGRNEKLFF
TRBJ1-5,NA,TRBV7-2,CASSLERNFRQPQHF
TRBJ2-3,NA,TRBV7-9,CASSLVGTDTQYF
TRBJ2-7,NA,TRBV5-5,CASGADSYEQYF
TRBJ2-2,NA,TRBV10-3,CAIGSDSGQGVRTGELFF
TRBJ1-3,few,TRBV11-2,CASSAWTGGSSGNTIYF
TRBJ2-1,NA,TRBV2,CASSPPPGGPPRDEQFF
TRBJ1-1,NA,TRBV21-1,CASTRAGTEAFF
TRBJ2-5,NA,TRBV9,CASSVHVTGAKTQYF
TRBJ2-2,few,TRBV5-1,CASRDRPTGELFF